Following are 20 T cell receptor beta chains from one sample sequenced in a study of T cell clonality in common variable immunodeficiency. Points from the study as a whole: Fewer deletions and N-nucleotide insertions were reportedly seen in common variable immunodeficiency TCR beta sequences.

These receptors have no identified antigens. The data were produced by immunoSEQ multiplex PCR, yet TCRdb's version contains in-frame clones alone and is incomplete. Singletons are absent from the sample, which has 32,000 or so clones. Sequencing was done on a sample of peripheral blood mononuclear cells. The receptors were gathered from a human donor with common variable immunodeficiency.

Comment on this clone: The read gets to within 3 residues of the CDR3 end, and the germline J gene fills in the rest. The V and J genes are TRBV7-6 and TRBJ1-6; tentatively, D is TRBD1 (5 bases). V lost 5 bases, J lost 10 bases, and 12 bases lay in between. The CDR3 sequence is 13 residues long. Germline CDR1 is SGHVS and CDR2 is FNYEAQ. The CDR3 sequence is CASSVGAESPLHF. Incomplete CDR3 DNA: TGTGCCAGCAGCGTAGGGGCCGAGTCACCC.

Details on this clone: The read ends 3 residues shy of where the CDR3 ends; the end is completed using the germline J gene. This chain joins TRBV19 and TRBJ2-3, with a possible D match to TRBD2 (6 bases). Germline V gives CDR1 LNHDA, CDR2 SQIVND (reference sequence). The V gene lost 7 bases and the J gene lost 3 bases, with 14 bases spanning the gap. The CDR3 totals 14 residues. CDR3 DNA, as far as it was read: TGTGCCAGTACCCCTGGGACTTCGACAGATACG. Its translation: CASTPGTSTDT. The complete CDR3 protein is CASTPGTSTDTQYF. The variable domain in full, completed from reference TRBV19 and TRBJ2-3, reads DGGITQSPKYLFRKEGQNVTLSCEQNLNHDAMYWYRQDPGQGLRLIYYSQIVNDFQKGDIAEGYSVSREKKESFPLTVTSAQKNPTAFYLCASTPGTSTDTQYFGPGTRLTVL.

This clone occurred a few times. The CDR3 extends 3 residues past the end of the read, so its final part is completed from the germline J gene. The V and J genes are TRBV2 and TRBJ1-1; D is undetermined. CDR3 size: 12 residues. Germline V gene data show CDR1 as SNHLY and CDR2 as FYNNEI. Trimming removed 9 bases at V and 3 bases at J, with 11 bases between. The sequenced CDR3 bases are TGTGCCAGTCGGCCAGACTACACTGAA. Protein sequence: CASRPDYTE. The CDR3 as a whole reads CASRPDYTEAFF.

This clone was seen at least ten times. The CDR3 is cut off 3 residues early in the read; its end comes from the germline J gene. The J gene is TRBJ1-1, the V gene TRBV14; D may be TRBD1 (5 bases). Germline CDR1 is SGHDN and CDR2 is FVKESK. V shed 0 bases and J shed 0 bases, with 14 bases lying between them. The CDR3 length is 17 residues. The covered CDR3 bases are TGTGCCAGCAGCCAAGATCTAGGAGCAGGGATGAACACTGAA. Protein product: CASSQDLGAGMNTE. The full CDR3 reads CASSQDLGAGMNTEAFF.

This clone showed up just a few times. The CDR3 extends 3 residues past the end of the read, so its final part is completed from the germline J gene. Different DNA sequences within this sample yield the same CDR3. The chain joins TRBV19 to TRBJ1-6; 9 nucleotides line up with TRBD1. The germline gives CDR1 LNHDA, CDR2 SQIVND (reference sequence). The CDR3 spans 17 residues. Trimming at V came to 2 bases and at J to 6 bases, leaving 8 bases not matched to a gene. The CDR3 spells CASSIPLPTGGNSPLHF. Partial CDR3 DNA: TGTGCCAGTAGTATACCCCTACCGACAGGGGGTAATTCACCC.

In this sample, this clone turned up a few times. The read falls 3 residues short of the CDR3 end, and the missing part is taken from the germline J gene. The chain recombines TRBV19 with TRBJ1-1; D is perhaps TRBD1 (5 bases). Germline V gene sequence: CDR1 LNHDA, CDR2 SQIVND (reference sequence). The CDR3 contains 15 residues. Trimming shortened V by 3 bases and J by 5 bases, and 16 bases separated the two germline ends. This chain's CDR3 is CASSIPLGGWTEAFF. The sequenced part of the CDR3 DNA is TGTGCCAGTAGTATCCCTCTCGGGGGATGGACTGAA.

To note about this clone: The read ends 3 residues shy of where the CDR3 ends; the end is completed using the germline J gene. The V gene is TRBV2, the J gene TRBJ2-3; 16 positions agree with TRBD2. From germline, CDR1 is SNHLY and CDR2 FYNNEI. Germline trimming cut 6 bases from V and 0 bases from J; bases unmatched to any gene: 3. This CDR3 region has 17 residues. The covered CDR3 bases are TGTGCCAGCAGGGGACTAGCGGGGGGGCCTAGCACAGATACG. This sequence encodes CASRGLAGGPSTDT. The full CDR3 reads CASRGLAGGPSTDTQYF.

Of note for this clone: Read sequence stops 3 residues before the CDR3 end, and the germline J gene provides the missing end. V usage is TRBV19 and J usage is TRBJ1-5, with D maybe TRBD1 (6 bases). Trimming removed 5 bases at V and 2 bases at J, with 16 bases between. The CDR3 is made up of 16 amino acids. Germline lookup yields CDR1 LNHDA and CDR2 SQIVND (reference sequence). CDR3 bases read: TGTGCCAGTAGTGCCCACAAGGGGGACGGCAATCAGCCC. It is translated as CASSAHKGDGNQP. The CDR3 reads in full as CASSAHKGDGNQPQHF. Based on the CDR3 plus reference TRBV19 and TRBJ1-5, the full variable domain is DGGITQSPKYLFRKEGQNVTLSCEQNLNHDAMYWYRQDPGQGLRLIYYSQIVNDFQKGDIAEGYSVSREKKESFPLTVTSAQKNPTAFYLCASSAHKGDGNQPQHFGDGTRLSIL.

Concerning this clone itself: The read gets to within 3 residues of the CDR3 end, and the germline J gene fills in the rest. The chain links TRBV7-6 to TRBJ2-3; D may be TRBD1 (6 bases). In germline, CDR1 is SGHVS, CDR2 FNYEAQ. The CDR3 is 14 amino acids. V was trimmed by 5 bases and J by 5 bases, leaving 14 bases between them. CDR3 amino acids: CASSRQTGQDTQYF. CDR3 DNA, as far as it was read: TGTGCCAGCAGCAGACAAACAGGGCAAGATACG.

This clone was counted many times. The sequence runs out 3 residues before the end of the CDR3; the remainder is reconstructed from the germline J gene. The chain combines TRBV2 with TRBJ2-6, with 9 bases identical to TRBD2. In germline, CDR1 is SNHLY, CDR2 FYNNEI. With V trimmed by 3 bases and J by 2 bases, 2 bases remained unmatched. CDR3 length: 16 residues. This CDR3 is CASSERGGAGANVLTF. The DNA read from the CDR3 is TGTGCCAGCAGTGAGCGCGGGGGGGCTGGGGCCAACGTC.

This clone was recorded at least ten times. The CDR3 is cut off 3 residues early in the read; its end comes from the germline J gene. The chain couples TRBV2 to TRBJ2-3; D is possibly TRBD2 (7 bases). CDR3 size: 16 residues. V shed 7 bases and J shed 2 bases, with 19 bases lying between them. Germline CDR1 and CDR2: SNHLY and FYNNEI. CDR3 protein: CASTQGEGGATDTQYF. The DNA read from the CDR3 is TGTGCCAGCACCCAAGGGGAGGGGGGGGCCACAGATACG.

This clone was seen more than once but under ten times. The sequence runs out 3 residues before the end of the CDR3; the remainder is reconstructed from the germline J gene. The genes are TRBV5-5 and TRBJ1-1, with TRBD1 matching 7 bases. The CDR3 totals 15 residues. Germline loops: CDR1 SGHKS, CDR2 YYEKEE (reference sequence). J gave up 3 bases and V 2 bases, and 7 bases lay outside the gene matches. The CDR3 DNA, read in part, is TGTGCCAGCAGCTTTCATCCAGGGGGAGACACTGAA. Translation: CASSFHPGGDTE. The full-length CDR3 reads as CASSFHPGGDTEAFF. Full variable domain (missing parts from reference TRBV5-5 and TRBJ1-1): DAGVTQSPTHLIKTRGQQVTLRCSPISGHKSVSWYQQVLGQGPQFIFQYYEKEERGRGNFPDRFSARQFPNYSSELNVNALLLGDSALYLCASSFHPGGDTEAFFGQGTRLTVV.

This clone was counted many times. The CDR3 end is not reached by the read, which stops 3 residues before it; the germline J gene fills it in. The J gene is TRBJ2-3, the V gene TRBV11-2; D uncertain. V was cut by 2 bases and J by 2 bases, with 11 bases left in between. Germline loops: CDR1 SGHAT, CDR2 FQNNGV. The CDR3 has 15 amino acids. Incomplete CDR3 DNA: TGTGCCAGCAGCTTATACAGTTCCTTCACAGATACG. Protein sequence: CASSLYSSFTDT. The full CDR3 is CASSLYSSFTDTQYF.

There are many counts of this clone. The DNA read from the CDR3 is TGTGCCAGCAGCTCCGGTAGCCGGGGGACAGATACG. Translating it yields CASSSGSRGTDT. The complete CDR3 protein is CASSSGSRGTDTQYF. The chain joins TRBV7-3 to TRBJ2-3, with a weak D call TRBD2 (6 bases). The read terminates 3 residues before the CDR3 end, so the remaining end is supplied by the germline J gene. CDR1 and CDR2 (germline): SGHTA, FQGTGA. Trimming cost V 4 bases and J 3 bases, with 14 bases left between them. There are 15 residues in the CDR3.

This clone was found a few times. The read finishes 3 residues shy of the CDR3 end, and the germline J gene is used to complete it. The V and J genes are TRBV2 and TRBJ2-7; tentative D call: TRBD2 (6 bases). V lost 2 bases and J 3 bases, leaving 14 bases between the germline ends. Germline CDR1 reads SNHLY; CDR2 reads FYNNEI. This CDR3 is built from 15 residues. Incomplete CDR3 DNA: TGTGCCAGCAGTGAATGGGGGGACGGAAACTACGAG. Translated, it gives CASSEWGDGNYE. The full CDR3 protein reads CASSEWGDGNYEQYF.

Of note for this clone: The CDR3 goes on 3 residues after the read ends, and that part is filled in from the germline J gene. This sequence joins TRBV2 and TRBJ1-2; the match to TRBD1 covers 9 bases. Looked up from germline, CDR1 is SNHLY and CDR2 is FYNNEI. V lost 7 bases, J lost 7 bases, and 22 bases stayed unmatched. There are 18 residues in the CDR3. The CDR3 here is CASNSIRGQGGFGTGYTF. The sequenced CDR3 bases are TGTGCCAGCAACTCCATAAGGGGACAGGGAGGCTTTGGGACTGGC.

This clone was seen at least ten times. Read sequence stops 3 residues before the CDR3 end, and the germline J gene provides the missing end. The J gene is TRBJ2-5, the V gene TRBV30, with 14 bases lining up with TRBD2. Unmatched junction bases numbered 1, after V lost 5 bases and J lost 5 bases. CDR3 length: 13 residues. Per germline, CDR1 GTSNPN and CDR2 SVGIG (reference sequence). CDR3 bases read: TGTGCCTGGGGGACTAGCGGGGGCGAGACC. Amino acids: CAWGTSGGET. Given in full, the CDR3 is CAWGTSGGETQYF.

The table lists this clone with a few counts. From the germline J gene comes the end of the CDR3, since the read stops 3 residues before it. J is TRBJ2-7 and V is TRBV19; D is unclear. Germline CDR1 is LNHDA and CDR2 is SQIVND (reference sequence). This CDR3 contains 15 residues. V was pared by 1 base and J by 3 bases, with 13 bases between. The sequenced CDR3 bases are TGTGCCAGTAGTATAGCGGTAGGCGGAGACTACGAG. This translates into CASSIAVGGDYE. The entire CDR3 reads CASSIAVGGDYEQYF.

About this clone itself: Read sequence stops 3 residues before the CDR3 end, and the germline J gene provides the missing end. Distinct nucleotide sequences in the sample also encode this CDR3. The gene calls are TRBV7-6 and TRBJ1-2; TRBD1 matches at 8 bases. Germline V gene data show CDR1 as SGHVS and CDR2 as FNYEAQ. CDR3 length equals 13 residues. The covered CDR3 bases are TGTGCCAGCAGCTTGGACAGGGTTAGCGGC. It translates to CASSLDRVSG. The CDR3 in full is CASSLDRVSGYTF.

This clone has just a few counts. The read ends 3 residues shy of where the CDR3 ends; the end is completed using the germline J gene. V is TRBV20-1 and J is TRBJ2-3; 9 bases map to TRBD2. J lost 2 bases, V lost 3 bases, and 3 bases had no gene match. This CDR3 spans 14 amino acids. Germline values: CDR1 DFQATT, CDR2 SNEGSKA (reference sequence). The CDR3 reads CSARGTSSTDTQYF. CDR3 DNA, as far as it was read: TGCAGTGCTAGGGGGACTAGCTCCACAGATACG.